This is a list of T cell receptor beta chains from one sample in a study of cytomegalovirus exposure and HLA in healthy donors. The assay was immunoSEQ multiplex PCR, and TCRdb's table has in-frame clones only and misses some. This sample carries under 200,000 clones, around 77% of them seen once, and the ten largest clones take 2% to 2.5%. The sequencing sample was made of PBMCs. These receptor sequences come from a man aged 60-69 years in good health and CMV-seronegative. The CDR3 runs from the conserved cysteine through the conserved F or W.

TRBV4-1,TRBJ2-7,CASSQDLTREQYF
TRBV18,TRBJ2-1,CASSPFPRDRSRLFF
TRBV7-6,TRBJ2-7,CASSLVVSGASYEQYF
TRBV27,NA,CASSLSTGVEQYF
TRBV5-6,TRBJ2-1,CASSRTSGGDNEQFF
TRBV5-1,TRBJ2-5,CASSLGGRQETQYF
TRBV4-1,TRBJ2-3,CASSQAGGPTDTQYF
TRBV27,TRBJ1-5,CASSFAGNQPQHF
TRBV7-9,TRBJ2-1,CASSGYRGNEQFF
TRBV19,TRBJ2-1,CASSMGQGSYNEQFF
TRBV6-6,TRBJ1-2,CASRIGTAYGYTF
TRBV19,TRBJ2-3,CASNPRSPGGMGDTQYF
TRBV27,TRBJ2-2,CASSLSTGGDLSTGELFF
TRBV23-1,TRBJ1-1,CASSQTGEAFF
TRBV7-9,TRBJ1-1,CASSLVGGDTEAFF
TRBV25-1,TRBJ2-1,CASSELRGGLGVNEQFF
TRBV5-6,TRBJ1-1,CASSRGGVGTEAFF
TRBV19,TRBJ2-5,CASSMGAGGSETQYF
TRBV19,TRBJ2-5,CASSTWEDETQYF
TRBV29-1,TRBJ2-5,CSVPGTSGTQYF
TRBV6-6,TRBJ1-2,CASSYLPPGGDYGYTF
TRBV19,TRBJ2-3,CASSIGGQTTADTQYF
TRBV28,TRBJ1-3,CASREGLRRSGNTIYF
TRBV9,TRBJ2-7,CASSVDSGNTYEQYF
TRBV12-5,TRBJ2-3,CASGFLPDRTLRDTQYF
TRBV6-6,TRBJ2-6,CASSPDLLGANVLTF
TRBV5-1,TRBJ1-2,CASKKGGTGLTGYTF
TRBV4-2,TRBJ2-5,CASSQDWRTSGGLLRETQYF
TRBV5-4,TRBJ1-2,CASSLVPYRDTNYGYTF
TRBV28,TRBJ1-5,CASSPGRQGSTYSNQPQHF
TRBV5-1,TRBJ2-1,CASSPGLAGARSYNEQFF
TRBV6-6,TRBJ1-5,CASTILGGSNQPQHF
TRBV11-2,TRBJ2-3,CASSLSGGSYTDTQYF
TRBV18,TRBJ1-6,CASSPGHHNSPLHF
TRBV5-4,TRBJ2-7,CASSQGGYEQYF
TRBV9,TRBJ2-3,CASSPRLGVASTDTQYF
TRBV6-1,TRBJ2-7,CASSEARGRLYEQYF
TRBV15,TRBJ2-5,CATSREQQETQYF
TRBV6-5,TRBJ1-1,CASSYSGGGFGAEAFF
TRBV19,TRBJ1-6,CASQHESSYNSPLHF
TRBV5-4,TRBJ2-1,CASSPALALSKNEQFF
TRBV6-4,TRBJ2-1,CASSRASGVLNEQFF
TRBV11-1,TRBJ2-7,CASSLGDRGNVEQYF
TRBV5-4,TRBJ1-2,CASSIGADGYGYTF
TRBV5-1,TRBJ2-2,CASSLRTGDTGELFF
TRBV7-9,TRBJ2-7,CASSPIAASYEQYF
TRBV7-9,TRBJ2-1,CASSLGGSYNEQFF
TRBV14,TRBJ2-5,CASSQVRGETQYF
TRBV29-1,TRBJ2-5,CSVRPGETQYF
TRBV7-9,TRBJ2-7,CASSSTGLGAYEQYF
TRBV10-3,TRBJ1-2,CAISESGGPNYGYTF
TRBV19,TRBJ2-3,CASSIVSSGRIPDPQYF
TRBV2,TRBJ1-4,CASGGDIGKLFF